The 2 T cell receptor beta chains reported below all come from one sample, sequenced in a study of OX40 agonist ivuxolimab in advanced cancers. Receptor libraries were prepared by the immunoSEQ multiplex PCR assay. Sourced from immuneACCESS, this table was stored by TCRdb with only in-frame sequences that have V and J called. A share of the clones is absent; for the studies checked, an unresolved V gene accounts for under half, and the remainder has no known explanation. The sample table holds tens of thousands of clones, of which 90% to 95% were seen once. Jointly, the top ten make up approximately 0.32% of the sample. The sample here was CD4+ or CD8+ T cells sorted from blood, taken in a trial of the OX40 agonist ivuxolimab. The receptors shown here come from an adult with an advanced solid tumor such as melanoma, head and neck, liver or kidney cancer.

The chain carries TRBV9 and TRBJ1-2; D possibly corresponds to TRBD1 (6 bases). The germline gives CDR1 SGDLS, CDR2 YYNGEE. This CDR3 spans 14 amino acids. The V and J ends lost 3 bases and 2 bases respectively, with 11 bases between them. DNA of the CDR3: TGTGCCAGCAGCGCCCCGGGACAAAACTATGGCTACACCTTC. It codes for CASSAPGQNYGYTF.

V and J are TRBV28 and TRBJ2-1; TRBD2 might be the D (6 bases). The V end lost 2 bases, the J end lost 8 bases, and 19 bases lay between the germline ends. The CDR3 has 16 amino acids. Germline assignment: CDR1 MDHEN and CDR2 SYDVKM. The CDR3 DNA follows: TGTGCCAGCAGTTTAAGCAGTACGGGCTCGGGAGATGAGCAGTTCTTC. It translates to CASSLSSTGSGDEQFF.